Presented here are 30 T cell receptor beta chains from one specimen sequenced in a study of blood T cell repertoires in COVID-19. The assay was immunoSEQ multiplex PCR, and TCRdb's table has in-frame clones only and misses some. The data hold more than 250,000 clones, with roughly 90% observed a single time. The specimen was peripheral blood. The receptors originated from a man aged 18 to 29 who had recovered from COVID-19.

The chain combines TRBV6-5 with TRBJ2-1; D call uncertain. Deletions cut 7 bases from V and 0 bases from J, with 10 bases between. CDR1 is MNHEY and CDR2 is SVGAGI in the germline V gene. The CDR3 length is 14 residues. CDR3: CASTIATSYNEQFF. The CDR3 DNA sequence: TGTGCCAGCACAATAGCCACCTCCTACAATGAGCAGTTCTTC.

The chain is built from TRBV5-1 and TRBJ2-3, with 10 bases aligning to TRBD2. Germline V gene data show CDR1 as SGHRS and CDR2 as YFSETQ. The CDR3 runs to 18 residues. With 0 bases clipped from V and 0 bases from J, the junction kept 7 bases outside the gene matches. The CDR3 protein is CASSLAPPTSGSTDTQYF. As DNA, the CDR3 is TGCGCCAGCAGCTTGGCCCCGCCGACTAGCGGGAGCACAGATACGCAGTATTTT.

The V call is TRBV5-1, the J call TRBJ2-5; 10 bases align to TRBD2. CDR1 is SGHRS, CDR2 YFSETQ, per germline. J was trimmed by 2 bases and V by 0 bases; bases with no gene match: 4. This CDR3 contains 16 residues. The CDR3 spells CASSLVASGGQETQYF. CDR3 in DNA: TGCGCCAGCAGCTTGGTGGCTAGCGGGGGACAAGAGACCCAGTACTTC.

This chain connects TRBV28 to TRBJ1-1; D may be TRBD1 (6 bases). This CDR3 is 16 amino acids long. CDR1 is MDHEN, CDR2 SYDVKM, per germline. Trimming took off 4 bases at V and 1 base at J, with 16 bases between the two ends. CDR3 loop: CASSSLLLGGNTEAFF. Written as DNA, the CDR3 is TGTGCCAGCAGTTCCTTACTTTTAGGGGGGAACACTGAAGCTTTCTTT.

J is TRBJ1-6 and V is TRBV18, with D unclear. Deletions cut 3 bases from V and 1 base from J, with 16 bases between. The CDR3 covers 18 residues. Germline V lookup: CDR1 KGHSH, CDR2 LQKENI. The CDR3 region is CASSPFMRVESYNSPLHF. The CDR3 DNA sequence: TGTGCCAGCTCACCCTTCATGCGGGTGGAATCCTATAATTCACCCCTCCACTTT.

This chain uses TRBV5-1 with TRBJ2-2, with D possibly being TRBD1 (6 bases). There are 13 residues in the CDR3. Between the trimmed V and J ends, which lost 4 bases and 4 bases, there was a span of 8 bases. The V gene's germline CDR1 is SGHRS and CDR2 YFSETQ. CDR3: CASSIRGTGELFF. In nucleotides, the CDR3 is TGCGCCAGCAGCATCAGGGGCACCGGGGAGCTGTTTTTT.

The genes are TRBV12-5 and TRBJ2-7, with D possibly TRBD1 on 8 matching bases. The CDR3 sequence is 14 residues long. The germline V and J ends were trimmed by 1 base and 5 bases, with 12 bases remaining between them. The germline CDR1 and CDR2 sequences are LGHNT and FRNRAP. CDR3 sequence reads: CASGLGQGRDEQYF. CDR3 bases: TGTGCTAGTGGTTTGGGACAGGGGAGGGACGAGCAGTACTTC. Full variable domain (remainder filled in from reference TRBV12-5 and TRBJ2-7): DARVTQTPRHKVTEMGQEVTMRCQPILGHNTVFWYRQTMMQGLELLAYFRNRAPLDDSGMPKDRFSAEMPDATLATLKIQPSEPRDSAVYFCASGLGQGRDEQYFGPGTRLTVT.

The V and J genes are TRBV7-3 and TRBJ2-3; 9 bases align to TRBD1. The CDR3 is made up of 16 amino acids. Germline V CDR1 and CDR2: SGHTA, FQGTGA. With V trimmed by 2 bases and J by 5 bases, 8 bases remained unmatched. CDR3 DNA sequence: TGTGCCAGCAGCTTACTGACAGGGGGGAGTGGAGATACGCAGTATTTT. Translating it yields CASSLLTGGSGDTQYF.

The chain uses TRBV7-8 and TRBJ2-2, with 10 bases lining up with TRBD2. From germline, CDR1 is SGHVS and CDR2 FQNEAQ. The CDR3 has 18 amino acids. Germline trimming cut 5 bases from V and 1 base from J; bases unmatched to any gene: 10. CDR3 sequence: CASSLGASGRLNTGELFF. As DNA, the CDR3 is TGTGCCAGCAGCCTAGGGGCTAGCGGGAGACTGAACACCGGGGAGCTGTTTTTT.

The rearrangement joins TRBV9 to TRBJ2-5, with TRBD2 matching 11 bases. The CDR3 spans 16 residues. Per the germline V gene, CDR1 is SGDLS and CDR2 is YYNGEE. Unmatched junction bases numbered 6, after V lost 3 bases and J lost 2 bases. CDR3 coding DNA: TGTGCCAGCAGCGGGGGACTAGCGGTAGGGCAAGAGACCCAGTACTTC. Protein: CASSGGLAVGQETQYF.

The chain employs TRBV15 and TRBJ2-1, with 9 nucleotides matching TRBD2. This CDR3 contains 16 residues. The germline CDR1 and CDR2 sequences are LNHNV and YYDKDF (reference sequence). V was clipped by 5 bases and J by 3 bases; unmatched bases: 8. The CDR3 region is CATSPLGAGGYNEQFF. CDR3 nucleotides: TGTGCCACCAGCCCTCTCGGAGCGGGGGGCTACAATGAGCAGTTCTTC.

The chain has TRBV25-1 and TRBJ2-1; 8 bases line up with TRBD2. Unmatched junction bases numbered 1, after V lost 2 bases and J lost 1 base. The germline V gene encodes CDR1 MGHDK and CDR2 SYGVNS. CDR3 length: 15 residues. CDR3: CASSERGGSYNEQFF. CDR3 DNA: TGTGCCAGCAGTGAACGGGGGGGGTCCTACAATGAGCAGTTCTTC.

The J gene is TRBJ2-7, the V gene TRBV3-1 (or the pseudogene TRBV3-2); D might be TRBD2 (6 bases). This CDR3 is 14 amino acids long. V gave up 0 bases and J gave up 2 bases, with 8 bases separating them. CDR1 is LGHDT, CDR2 YNNKEL, per germline (reference sequence). CDR3 coding DNA: TGTGCCAGCAGCCAAGAACGACTAGCCTACGAGCAGTACTTC. Translated, it gives CASSQERLAYEQYF.

The J gene is TRBJ2-1, the V gene TRBV5-1; 8 bases line up with TRBD1. Germline V gene data show CDR1 as SGHRS and CDR2 as YFSETQ. The CDR3 runs to 15 residues. The V gene end was trimmed by 5 bases and the J gene end by 6 bases; junction bases not matched to a gene: 10. The CDR3 DNA sequence: TGCGCCAGCAGGCCGACAGGGGTCTTCGGCAATGAGCAGTTCTTC. Its protein is CASRPTGVFGNEQFF.

The chain joins TRBV27 to TRBJ1-2; 10 bases are shared with TRBD1. With V trimmed by 6 bases and J by 4 bases, 8 bases remained unmatched. This CDR3 contains 15 residues. Germline V CDR1 and CDR2: MNHEY, SMNVEV (reference sequence). This CDR3 reads CASSQTGGHSYGYTF. The CDR3 nucleotides read TGTGCCAGCAGCCAGACAGGGGGCCATAGCTATGGCTACACCTTC.

The gene calls are TRBV9 and TRBJ2-7; 7 bases are a match to TRBD1. CDR3 length: 15 amino acids. From germline, CDR1 is SGDLS and CDR2 YYNGEE. Trimming took 3 bases from V and 2 from J; bases not matched to a gene: 8. CDR3 coding DNA: TGTGCCAGCAGCGCCTCGGACAGGTTCACCTACGAGCAGTACTTC. Amino acids: CASSASDRFTYEQYF.

The chain carries TRBV12-3 or TRBV12-4 and TRBJ1-5; no reliable D call. V lost 3 bases, J lost 16 bases, and 16 bases lay in between. This CDR3 contains 12 residues. CDR3 in DNA: TGTGCCAGCAGTTTCGGAGCCACCACCTTTCATTTT. This gives the protein CASSFGATTFHF.

The rearrangement joins TRBV6-1 to TRBJ2-3, with TRBD2 identical over 10 bases. Trimming cost V 0 bases and J 4 bases; bases outside gene matches: 1. The CDR3 sequence is 15 residues long. In germline, CDR1 is MNHNS, CDR2 SASEGT. This CDR3 is CASSEASGRPDTQYF. The CDR3 DNA reads TGTGCCAGCAGTGAAGCTAGCGGGAGGCCAGATACGCAGTATTTT.

The chain employs TRBV5-4 and TRBJ2-7; no definite D call. Germline loops: CDR1 SGHNT, CDR2 YYREEE (reference sequence). The CDR3 is 12 residues long. V lost 3 bases and J lost 2, with 6 bases in between. The CDR3 loop reads CASSSGPYEQYF. The CDR3 region has the DNA TGTGCCAGCAGCTCCGGTCCCTACGAGCAGTACTTC.

Only a few counts were recorded for this clone. The rearrangement joins TRBV7-3 to TRBJ1-6; tentative D call: TRBD1 (6 bases). The germline V gene has CDR1 SGHTA and CDR2 FQGTGA. The length of the CDR3 is 14 residues. V lost 6 bases and J 8 bases, leaving 14 bases between the germline ends. CDR3 protein: CASRSDSTDSPLHF. The CDR3 nucleotides are TGTGCCAGCAGATCGGACAGTACGGATTCACCCCTCCACTTT.

CDR3 in amino acids: CASSRTGAMKSYGYTF. Written as DNA, the CDR3 is TGTGCCAGCAGCCGGACAGGGGCCATGAAGTCCTATGGCTACACCTTC. The chain joins TRBV14 to TRBJ1-2, with TRBD1 matching over 9 bases. Germline-derived CDR1 and CDR2 are SGHDN and FVKESK. The CDR3 runs to 16 residues. The ends lost 4 bases at V and 4 bases at J; junction bases unmatched: 10.

In its sample, this clone was seen once. The chain couples TRBV27 to TRBJ1-2, with D maybe TRBD1 (6 bases). With 5 bases removed from V and 5 bases from J, the gap between germline ends came to 21 bases. The CDR3 is 16 amino acids. Germline-derived CDR1 and CDR2 are MNHEY and SMNVEV (reference sequence). The CDR3 nucleotides read TGTGCCAGCAGTCCCGGATCACAGGGTCAGCGATATGGCTACACCTTC. Protein sequence: CASSPGSQGQRYGYTF.

The V gene is TRBV29-1, the J gene TRBJ1-1; maybe TRBD1 (5 bases). Germline loops: CDR1 SQVTM, CDR2 ANQGSEA. Trimming cost V 3 bases and J 1 base, with 9 bases left between them. CDR3 size: 13 residues. The DNA for the CDR3 is TGCAGCGTTGATTTCGGGGGGAACACTGAAGCTTTCTTT. It yields the protein CSVDFGGNTEAFF.

J is TRBJ1-5 and V is TRBV4-3; TRBD1 might be the D (5 bases). The CDR3 covers 15 residues. Looked up from germline, CDR1 is LGHNA and CDR2 is YSLEER. V was pared by 8 bases and J by 2 bases, with 16 bases between. The CDR3 DNA sequence: TGCGCCAGCTCCGAAGCTCGGGGGGGCAATCAGCCCCAGCATTTT. Translated: CASSEARGGNQPQHF.

V is TRBV18 and J is TRBJ2-1; 7 nucleotides agree with TRBD2. The CDR3 spans 13 residues. V gave up 6 bases and J gave up 11 bases; unmatched junction bases: 10. Germline CDR1 KGHSH, CDR2 LQKENI. CDR3 nucleotides: TGTGCCAGCTCCGGGGGAGGGCAGACCAAGCAGTTCTTC. The encoded protein is CASSGGGQTKQFF.

This clone came up once. This chain uses TRBV12-3 or TRBV12-4 with TRBJ2-5; the match to TRBD2 covers 7 bases. The CDR3 runs to 13 residues. Losses at the gene ends were 4 bases for V and 5 bases for J; bases not matched to a gene: 4. The CDR3 nucleotides read TGTGCCAGCAGTTCTGATAGCGGGGAGACCCAGTACTTC. Translating it yields CASSSDSGETQYF.

The chain joins TRBV29-1 to TRBJ1-2; tentatively, D is TRBD1 (6 bases). Trimming cost V 7 bases and J 8 bases, with 14 bases left between them. The germline V gene has CDR1 SQVTM and CDR2 ANQGSEA. The CDR3 contains 11 residues. CDR3 sequence: CSAIGQQGYTF. CDR3 sequence (DNA): TGCAGCGCAATAGGACAGCAGGGCTACACCTTC.

The CDR3 sequence is CASRDRGFYNEQFF. The DNA of the CDR3 is TGTGCCAGCCGGGACAGGGGGTTCTACAATGAGCAGTTCTTC. The V and J genes are TRBV2 and TRBJ2-1; 11 positions agree with TRBD1. With 8 bases clipped from V and 3 bases from J, the junction kept 3 bases outside the gene matches. Germline values: CDR1 SNHLY, CDR2 FYNNEI. The CDR3 runs 14 residues.

The chain employs TRBV6-5 and TRBJ1-2, with a tentative D call TRBD1 (6 bases). The CDR3 covers 15 residues. The germline CDR1 and CDR2 sequences are MNHEY and SVGAGI. Trimming left V 0 bases short and J 3 bases short, with 11 bases between. The CDR3 is CASSYSTGKDYGYTF. The CDR3 nucleotides read TGTGCCAGCAGTTACTCAACAGGGAAGGACTATGGCTACACCTTC.

This clone was counted a few times. The chain carries TRBV14 and TRBJ2-7, with D possibly being TRBD1 (6 bases). Germline CDR1 SGHDN, CDR2 FVKESK. The CDR3 runs to 13 residues. V lost 2 bases and J lost 5, with 10 bases in between. This CDR3 reads CASSQIQGHEQYF. CDR3 in DNA: TGTGCCAGCAGCCAAATACAGGGTCACGAGCAGTACTTC. Full variable domain (outside the CDR3, taken from reference TRBV14 and TRBJ2-7): EAGVTQFPSHSVIEKGQTVTLRCDPISGHDNLYWYRRVMGKEIKFLLHFVKESKQDESGMPNNRFLAERTGGTYSTLKVQPAELEDSGVYFCASSQIQGHEQYFGPGTRLTVT.